Listed here is a single TCR beta chain. These data belong to a study of PD-L1 blockade in urothelial cancer. Across the study: Bladder-origin urothelial cancer in males described about 90% of the 29 patients. A median of 141,255 T cells was found in the blood samples. Prior regimens of chemotherapy numbered 0 to 3 per patient. At 3 weeks (second dose) and 6 weeks after starting treatment, blood was analyzed.

The CDR3 has 13 residues. The ends lost 2 bases at V and 5 bases at J; junction bases unmatched: 2. Germline V gene lookup returns CDR1 SEHNR and CDR2 FQNEAQ (reference sequence). Documented time point: pretreatment peripheral blood. Profiling relied on immunoSEQ multiplex PCR, and the TCRdb table lists in-frame clones only, not all of them. Counted here are 30,000 to 40,000 clones, roughly nine tenths occurring once; the ten biggest clones make up roughly 10%. Material: PBMCs, obtained around atezolizumab (anti-PD-L1) treatment. J is TRBJ2-7 and V is TRBV7-9; 8 bases align to TRBD2. This clonotype was obtained from a woman aged 55-69 years with urothelial cancer. CDR3 in amino acids: CASSLSGSDEQYF. For the CDR3, the DNA is TGTGCCAGCAGCTTAAGCGGGAGTGACGAGCAGTACTTC. Complete variable domain (other parts from reference TRBV7-9 and TRBJ2-7): DTGVSQNPRHKITKRGQNVTFRCDPISEHNRLYWYRQTLGQGPEFLTYFQNEAQLEKSRLLSDRFSAERPKGSFSTLEIQRTEQGDSAMYLCASSLSGSDEQYFGPGTRLTVT.